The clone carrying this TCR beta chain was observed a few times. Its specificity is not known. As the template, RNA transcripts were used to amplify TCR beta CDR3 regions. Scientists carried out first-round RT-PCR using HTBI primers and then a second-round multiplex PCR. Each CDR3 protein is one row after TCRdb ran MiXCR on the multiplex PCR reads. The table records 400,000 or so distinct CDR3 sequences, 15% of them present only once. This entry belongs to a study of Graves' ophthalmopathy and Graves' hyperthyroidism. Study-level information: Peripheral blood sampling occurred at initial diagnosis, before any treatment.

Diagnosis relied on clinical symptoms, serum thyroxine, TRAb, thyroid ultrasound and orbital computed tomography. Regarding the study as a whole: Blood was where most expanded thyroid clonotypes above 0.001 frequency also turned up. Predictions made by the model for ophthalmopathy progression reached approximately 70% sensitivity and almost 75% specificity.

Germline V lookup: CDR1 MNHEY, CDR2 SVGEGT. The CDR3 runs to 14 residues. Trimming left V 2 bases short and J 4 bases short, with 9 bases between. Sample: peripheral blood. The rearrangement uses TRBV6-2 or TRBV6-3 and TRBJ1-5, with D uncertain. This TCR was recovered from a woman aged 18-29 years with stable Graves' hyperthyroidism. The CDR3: CASSYTTVNQPQHF. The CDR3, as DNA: TGTGCCAGCAGTTACACGACGGTAAATCAGCCCCAGCATTTT.